The 8 T cell receptor beta chains reported below all come from one sample, sequenced in a study of blood T cell repertoires in COVID-19. Sequencing was performed with immunoSEQ multiplex PCR; in TCRdb, only in-frame clones are kept and a portion is missing. The sample includes 250,000 to 350,000 clones, over 85% of them seen just once. Sequenced: PBMCs or T cells enriched from blood (not recorded which). These receptors were obtained from a man between 60 and 70 years old who had recovered from COVID-19.

The chain links TRBV7-8 to TRBJ1-5, with D possibly being TRBD1 (5 bases). V was shortened by 0 bases and J by 12 bases, with 15 bases between the two germline ends. Germline V CDR1 and CDR2: SGHVS, FQNEAQ. There are 14 residues in the CDR3. The CDR3 nucleotides read TGTGCCAGCAGCTTAGCGGACCGACAGTCGCTCCAGCATTTT. It yields the protein CASSLADRQSLQHF.

As DNA, the CDR3 is TGTGCCACCAGTGAGGGACAGGGCCAAAATGAGCAGTTCTTC. Translation gives CATSEGQGQNEQFF. The chain combines TRBV24-1 with TRBJ2-1; TRBD1 agrees at 9 bases. There are 14 residues in the CDR3. V gave up 4 bases and J gave up 7 bases; unmatched junction bases: 4. CDR1 is KGHDR, CDR2 SFDVKD, per germline.

The CDR3 coding sequence is TGTGCCAGCAGCTCCGCGCCAGGGGGATTTGATAGCAATCAGCCCCAGCATTTT. Protein sequence: CASSSAPGGFDSNQPQHF. The rearrangement links TRBV5-6 to TRBJ1-5, with 7 bases matching TRBD1. The CDR3 runs to 18 residues. With V trimmed by 3 bases and J by 0 bases, 12 bases remained unmatched. The V gene's germline CDR1 is SGHDT and CDR2 YYEEEE.

The V call is TRBV2, the J call TRBJ2-7; possibly TRBD1 for D (5 bases). Germline V gene lookup returns CDR1 SNHLY and CDR2 FYNNEI. The CDR3 consists of 14 residues. V gave up 5 bases and J gave up 4 bases, with 15 bases separating them. The CDR3 loop is CASSNQGVGYEQYF. The CDR3 DNA sequence: TGTGCCAGCAGTAACCAGGGTGTAGGGTACGAGCAGTACTTC.

This clone came up once. The rearrangement links TRBV27 to TRBJ2-3; TRBD2 agrees at 8 bases. Per germline, CDR1 MNHEY and CDR2 SMNVEV (reference sequence). CDR3 length: 17 amino acids. V dropped 2 bases and J dropped 4; count of bases not matched to a gene: 11. Here the CDR3 reads CASSLGITSGYADTQYF. DNA for the CDR3: TGTGCCAGCAGTTTAGGGATCACTAGCGGCTATGCAGATACGCAGTATTTT.

The V and J genes are TRBV24-1 and TRBJ2-2, with 8 bases fitting TRBD2. Germline CDR1 KGHDR, CDR2 SFDVKD. The CDR3 totals 15 residues. Losses at the gene ends were 6 bases for V and 1 base for J; bases not matched to a gene: 3. CDR3 bases: TGTGCCACCAGTTTTAGCGGGATGAACACCGGGGAGCTGTTTTTT. This translates into CATSFSGMNTGELFF.

The count of this clone is one. V usage is TRBV19 and J usage is TRBJ2-3, with D maybe TRBD1 (5 bases). Looked up from germline, CDR1 is LNHDA and CDR2 is SQIVND (reference sequence). V gave up 6 bases and J gave up 2 bases, with 15 bases separating them. The CDR3 extends over 15 amino acids. The CDR3 is CASSLMGQDTDTQYF. In DNA, the CDR3 is TGTGCCAGTAGCCTCATGGGGCAAGACACAGATACGCAGTATTTT.

The chain recombines TRBV7-2 with TRBJ1-5; the D gene is possibly TRBD1 (5 bases). Trimming cost V 1 base and J 6 bases, with 19 bases left between them. The CDR3 extends over 17 amino acids. CDR1 is SGHTA and CDR2 is FQGNSA in the germline V gene. The CDR3 loop is CASSLGGFGTPPQPQHF. The CDR3 nucleotides are TGTGCCAGCAGCTTAGGTGGTTTCGGGACTCCCCCTCAGCCCCAGCATTTT.